This passage covers 22 T cell receptor beta chains from one sample sequenced in a study of T cells after yellow fever vaccination. From the 5' RACE reads, TCRdb called clonotypes with MiXCR, one entry per CDR3 protein. The sample has about 580,000 distinct CDR3 sequences, about 17% seen once; the top ten hold 17%. Sequencing used PBMCs, obtained 5 days after the first yellow fever vaccination. These receptors were taken from a young man who received the YFV17D yellow fever vaccine.

This clonotype was detected many times. The CDR3 protein is CASSQDINSGANVLTF. The CDR3 nucleotides are TGTGCCAGCAGCCAAGACATCAACTCTGGGGCCAACGTCCTGACTTTC. The V and J genes are TRBV4-2 and TRBJ2-6, with D unclear. The V end was cut by 0 bases, the J end by 0 bases, with 6 bases between. The V gene's germline CDR1 is LGHNA and CDR2 YNFKEQ. The CDR3 has 16 residues.

The chain has TRBV20-1 and TRBJ1-6; a possible D gene is TRBD1 (6 bases). The CDR3 is made up of 14 amino acids. V was pared by 2 bases and J by 5 bases, with 10 bases between. Germline CDR1 and CDR2: DFQATT and SNEGSKA (reference sequence). The CDR3 loop reads CSARIQGNNSPLHF. For the CDR3, the DNA is TGCAGTGCTAGAATACAGGGAAATAATTCACCCCTCCACTTT.

This clonotype showed up many times. This chain joins TRBV12-3 or TRBV12-4 and TRBJ2-3; D is unclear. This CDR3 has 12 residues. The ends were cut back, 10 bases at V and 2 bases at J, with 10 bases in the middle. The CDR3 here is CATLGLTDTQYF. CDR3 nucleotides: TGTGCCACGCTAGGCCTCACAGATACGCAGTATTTT.

This clonotype was found a few times. The V call is TRBV5-1, the J call TRBJ2-2; 7 nucleotides align to TRBD2. With V trimmed by 4 bases and J by 7 bases, 4 bases remained unmatched. The germline V gene encodes CDR1 SGHRS and CDR2 YFSETQ. CDR3 length equals 13 residues. CDR3 sequence reads: CASSRGVSGELFF. The CDR3 region has the DNA TGCGCCAGCAGCCGGGGGGTTAGCGGGGAGCTGTTTTTT.

This clonotype was counted at least ten times. V is TRBV24-1 and J is TRBJ2-1; 8 bases are shared with TRBD1. The CDR3 runs 15 residues. V shed 0 bases, J shed 9 bases, and the junction held 6 bases outside the gene matches. The germline gives CDR1 KGHDR, CDR2 SFDVKD. The CDR3, as DNA: TGTGCCACCAGTGATTTGGCAGGGGGCAATTTTGAGCAGTTCTTC. This sequence encodes CATSDLAGGNFEQFF.

The J gene is TRBJ2-2, the V gene TRBV5-1, with D unresolved. Germline assignment: CDR1 SGHRS and CDR2 YFSETQ. V gave up 2 bases and J gave up 2 bases, with 19 bases separating them. The CDR3 extends over 18 amino acids. CDR3 protein: CASSFDGRGVGNTGELFF. CDR3 nucleotide sequence: TGCGCCAGCAGCTTCGACGGACGAGGAGTTGGTAACACCGGGGAGCTGTTTTTT.

This clonotype was detected a few times. The genes are TRBV2 and TRBJ1-2; D perhaps matches TRBD1 (5 bases). The CDR3 extends over 15 amino acids. Germline V gives CDR1 SNHLY, CDR2 FYNNEI. V was clipped by 7 bases and J by 8 bases, with 23 bases between them. The CDR3 loop reads CASTTPRGDPRGYTF. CDR3 DNA: TGTGCCAGCACCACCCCCCGGGGGGACCCGAGAGGCTACACCTTC.

This clonotype has more than one count but fewer than ten. The chain recombines TRBV7-2 with TRBJ2-1; D is uncertain. Trimming shortened V by 4 bases and J by 2 bases, and 6 bases separated the two germline ends. Looked up from germline, CDR1 is SGHTA and CDR2 is FQGNSA. The CDR3 spans 13 residues. CDR3: CASSSWTYNEQFF. For the CDR3, the DNA is TGTGCCAGCAGCTCCTGGACCTACAATGAGCAGTTCTTC.

This clonotype came up a few times. J is TRBJ2-7 and V is TRBV11-2; D might be TRBD1 (6 bases). CDR3 length: 17 residues. CDR1 SGHAT and CDR2 FQNNGV come from the germline V gene. Between the trimmed V and J ends, which lost 7 bases and 1 base, there was a span of 23 bases. The CDR3 loop is CASNSYSATGRSYEQYV. CDR3 DNA: TGTGCCAGCAACTCTTACTCGGCCACAGGGAGATCCTACGAGCAGTACGTC.

The J gene is TRBJ2-3, the V gene TRBV5-6; 12 bases agree with TRBD1. The CDR3 contains 17 residues. Germline-derived CDR1 and CDR2 are SGHDT and YYEEEE. V dropped 2 bases and J dropped 4; count of bases not matched to a gene: 8. In nucleotides, the CDR3 is TGTGCCAGCAGCTTAGCCGGGACAGGGGGCGTTTCAGATACGCAGTATTTT. Translated: CASSLAGTGGVSDTQYF.

The chain links TRBV29-1 to TRBJ1-2; 12 bases match TRBD1. CDR1 SQVTM and CDR2 ANQGSEA come from the germline V gene. The CDR3 has 13 amino acids. With 3 bases clipped from V and 8 bases from J, the junction kept 4 bases outside the gene matches. In nucleotides, the CDR3 is TGCAGCGTTGATGGGACAGGGGGCGGCGGCTACACCTTC. Translating gives CSVDGTGGGGYTF.

This clonotype was counted a few times. The chain recombines TRBV6-2 or TRBV6-3 with TRBJ2-4, with no clear D. V was shortened by 0 bases and J by 0 bases, with 6 bases between the two germline ends. This CDR3 contains 15 residues. Per germline, CDR1 MNHEY and CDR2 SVGEGT. CDR3: CASSYSALAKNIQYF. Written as DNA, the CDR3 is TGTGCCAGCAGTTACTCGGCGCTAGCCAAAAACATTCAGTACTTC.

This clonotype showed up many times. The chain has TRBV6-1 and TRBJ2-1, with 8 bases matching TRBD2. Germline values: CDR1 MNHNS, CDR2 SASEGT. J lost 10 bases, V lost 7 bases, and 15 bases had no gene match. The CDR3 is 15 amino acids. The CDR3 DNA follows: TGTGCCAGCACCACGGGTAGCGGGGACGTCCGGGAGCAGTTCTTC. Translation: CASTTGSGDVREQFF.

A note on this clonotype: The junction departs from the called germline gene at one end, perhaps through a read error. The chain combines TRBV30 with TRBJ1-2; D gene uncertain. The CDR3 contains 14 residues. Per germline, CDR1 GTSNPN and CDR2 SVGIG (reference sequence). The CDR3 protein is CAWSVLWCDYGYAF. CDR3 nucleotide sequence: TGTGCCTGGAGTGTACTCTGGTGTGATTATGGCTACGCCTTC.

The chain carries TRBV28 and TRBJ2-1; D is possibly TRBD2 (5 bases). The germline gives CDR1 MDHEN, CDR2 SYDVKM. This CDR3 region has 12 residues. V lost 11 bases and J lost 2, with 10 bases in between. The CDR3 DNA follows: TGTGCCTCAGCGGTGACCTACAATGAGCAGTTCTTC. It yields the protein CASAVTYNEQFF.

The sample holds a few counts of this clonotype. The chain links TRBV7-9 to TRBJ2-2; D gene ambiguous. Trimming cost V 3 bases and J 0 bases, with 8 bases left between them. Germline loops: CDR1 SEHNR, CDR2 FQNEAQ (reference sequence). The CDR3 length is 15 residues. The CDR3 bases are TGTGCCAGCAGCTTCGGCCCTACGAACACCGGGGAGCTGTTTTTT. It is translated as CASSFGPTNTGELFF.

As regards this clonotype: A much larger clone differs by one base, so this may be a read error. This rearrangement joins TRBV28 to TRBJ1-1; D ambiguous. Trimming took 6 bases from V and 3 from J, leaving 8 bases between them. The CDR3 covers 12 residues. Germline CDR1 MDHEN, CDR2 SYDVKM. CDR3 sequence (DNA): TGTGCCAGCAGGTTGATGTACACTGAAGCTTTCTTT. The encoded protein is CASRLMYTEAFF.

This clonotype came up once. J is TRBJ2-5 and V is TRBV11-1; the D is unclear. Germline CDR1 reads SGHAT; CDR2 reads FQDESV (reference sequence). The CDR3 consists of 17 residues. The V gene lost 2 bases and the J gene lost 4 bases, with 20 bases spanning the gap. Here the CDR3 reads CASSLTRPQGFAETQYF. As DNA, the CDR3 is TGTGCCAGCAGCTTAACCCGCCCGCAAGGGTTTGCAGAGACCCAGTACTTC. Using reference TRBV11-1 and TRBJ2-5 for the parts outside the CDR3, the full variable domain is EAEVAQSPRYKITEKSQAVAFWCDPISGHATLYWYRQILGQGPELLVQFQDESVVDDSQLPKDRFSAERLKGVDSTLKIQPAELGDSAMYLCASSLTRPQGFAETQYFGPGTRLLVL.

This clonotype came up a few times. J is TRBJ1-1 and V is TRBV28, with a possible D match to TRBD1 (5 bases). This CDR3 is built from 13 residues. Germline CDR1 reads MDHEN; CDR2 reads SYDVKM. V was cut by 6 bases and J by 0 bases, with 8 bases left in between. DNA for the CDR3: TGTGCCAGCAGCGGACATATGAACACTGAAGCTTTCTTT. It translates to CASSGHMNTEAFF.

The genes are TRBV10-3 and TRBJ2-5, with D uncertain. Germline V gives CDR1 ENHRY, CDR2 SYGVKD. The CDR3 covers 12 residues. CDR3 loop: CAAATQVEVQYF. CDR3 in DNA: TGTGCGGCCGCGACTCAGGTTGAGGTCCAGTACTTC.

This clonotype has a handful of counts. The V call is TRBV7-6, the J call TRBJ2-1; no reliable D call. Trimming took off 5 bases at V and 8 bases at J, with 7 bases between the two ends. This CDR3 comprises 11 residues. CDR1 is SGHVS and CDR2 is FNYEAQ in the germline V gene. In DNA, the CDR3 is TGTGCCAGCAGCCTGAAGGATGAGCAGTTCTTC. It specifies CASSLKDEQFF.

J is TRBJ2-7 and V is TRBV5-1, with a tentative D call TRBD2 (6 bases). With 7 bases removed from V and 5 bases from J, the gap between germline ends came to 10 bases. This CDR3 is built from 11 residues. CDR1 and CDR2 from the germline V gene are SGHRS and YFSETQ. CDR3 in amino acids: CASGLTNEQYF. The CDR3, as DNA: TGCGCCAGCGGACTAACCAACGAGCAGTACTTC.